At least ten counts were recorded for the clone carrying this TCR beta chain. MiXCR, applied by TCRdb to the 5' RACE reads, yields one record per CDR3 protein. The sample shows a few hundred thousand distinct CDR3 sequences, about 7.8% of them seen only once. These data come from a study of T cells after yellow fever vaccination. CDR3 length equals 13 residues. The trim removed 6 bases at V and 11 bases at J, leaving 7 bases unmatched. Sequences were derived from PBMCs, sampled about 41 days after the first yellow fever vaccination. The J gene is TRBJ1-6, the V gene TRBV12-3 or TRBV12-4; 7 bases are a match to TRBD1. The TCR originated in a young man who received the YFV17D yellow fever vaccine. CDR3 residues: CASSSRQGAPLHF. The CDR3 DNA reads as TGTGCCAGCAGCTCCAGACAGGGAGCACCCCTCCACTTT.